Sequencing of this TCR beta chain was carried out in a study of cytomegalovirus exposure and HLA in healthy donors. Findings and limits, study-wide: In vitro data verified a few CMV-associated chains as specific for CMV antigens.

This CDR3 is built from 14 residues. V trimming: 5 bases; J trimming: 7 bases; junction bases outside the gene matches: 8. In germline, CDR1 is SGHRS, CDR2 YFSETQ. As regards this clone: Its antigen is undetermined.

Profiling relied on immunoSEQ multiplex PCR, and the TCRdb table lists in-frame clones only, not all of them. Of a few hundred thousand clones listed, approximately 88% are singletons. The sample was PBMCs. This receptor was identified in a woman aged 30 to 39 in good health and CMV-seropositive. V is TRBV5-1 and J is TRBJ1-2, with TRBD1 matching over 10 bases. CDR3 nucleotides: TGCGCCAGCAGAGAGGGACAGGGGTTTTTTGGCTACACCTTC. Translation: CASREGQGFFGYTF.